A single sample is the source of the 17 T cell receptor beta chains below, sequenced in a study of CD8 T cells in ankylosing spondylitis. Study observations and caveats: Apparently characteristic of ankylosing spondylitis blood was a TCR beta motif (under ten highly homologous variants).

These TCRs are of unknown antigen specificity. TCRdb reprocessed the 5' RACE reads via MiXCR and lists one record per CDR3 protein. The profile shows about 220,000 distinct CDR3 sequences, approximately 7.4% of them singletons. Sequencing input: blood, either unsorted or a sorted T cell fraction (not recorded which). These receptor sequences come from a male donor with ankylosing spondylitis.

This clonotype was recorded many times. The rearrangement joins TRBV6-2 or TRBV6-3 to TRBJ2-5; D unclear. CDR1 is MNHEY and CDR2 is SVGEGT in the germline V gene. The length of the CDR3 is 13 residues. With 7 bases removed from V and 5 bases from J, the gap between germline ends came to 14 bases. The CDR3 DNA follows: TGTGCCAGCAATCGGGTGCTTAGGGAGACCCAGTACTTC. This codes for CASNRVLRETQYF.

This clonotype was observed at least ten times. J is TRBJ2-3 and V is TRBV7-6; possibly TRBD2 for D (5 bases). The CDR3 runs to 13 residues. The V gene lost 4 bases and the J gene lost 4 bases, with 9 bases spanning the gap. Germline CDR1 is SGHVS and CDR2 is FNYEAQ. The CDR3: CASSYGLSDTQYF. The CDR3 coding sequence is TGTGCCAGCAGCTACGGACTTTCAGATACGCAGTATTTT.

The J gene is TRBJ1-2, the V gene TRBV2; D unresolved. The V gene's germline CDR1 is SNHLY and CDR2 FYNNEI. Trimming cost V 3 bases and J 4 bases, with 6 bases left between them. The CDR3 runs to 12 residues. The CDR3 DNA is TGTGCCAGCAGTGATGGTATCTATGGCTACACCTTC. It specifies CASSDGIYGYTF. Full variable domain (missing parts from reference TRBV2 and TRBJ1-2): EPEVTQTPSHQVTQMGQEVILRCVPISNHLYFYWYRQILGQKVEFLVSFYNNEISEKSEIFDDQFSVERPDGSNFTLKIRSTKLEDSAMYFCASSDGIYGYTFGSGTRLTVV.

This clonotype has a handful of counts. This rearrangement joins TRBV6-1 to TRBJ1-1, with D unresolved. The V gene lost 4 bases and the J gene lost 3 bases, with 15 bases spanning the gap. Germline lookup yields CDR1 MNHNS and CDR2 SASEGT. This CDR3 is 15 amino acids long. This CDR3 is CASSASGFRDTEAFF. The CDR3 DNA follows: TGTGCCAGCAGTGCCTCCGGGTTTCGGGACACTGAAGCTTTCTTT.

This clonotype was counted a few times. The chain carries TRBV4-3 and TRBJ2-7, with a weak D call TRBD2 (6 bases). This CDR3 spans 15 amino acids. From germline, CDR1 is LGHNA and CDR2 YSLEER. Deletions cut 1 base from V and 4 bases from J, with 14 bases between. CDR3 bases: TGCGCCAGCAGCCAAGGGAGGGATGTGGGGTACGAGCAGTACTTC. This sequence encodes CASSQGRDVGYEQYF.

The table lists this clonotype with a few counts. V usage is TRBV28 and J usage is TRBJ2-7; unclear D gene. The CDR3 loop spans 12 amino acids. Germline CDR1 MDHEN, CDR2 SYDVKM. The ends were cut back, 1 base at V and 3 bases at J, with 4 bases in the middle. The CDR3 nucleotides read TGTGCCAGCAGTTTATTCGACTACGAGCAGTACTTC. Its protein is CASSLFDYEQYF.

This clonotype was observed many times. CDR3 in DNA: TGTGCCAGCAGCTCCTCGGGACGGGCTGACCCTGAAGCTTTCTTT. Its protein is CASSSSGRADPEAFF. The chain employs TRBV7-9 and TRBJ1-1, with D perhaps matching TRBD1 (5 bases). From germline, CDR1 is SEHNR and CDR2 FQNEAQ (reference sequence). With 4 bases removed from V and 6 bases from J, the gap between germline ends came to 18 bases. The length of the CDR3 is 15 residues.

There are a few counts of this clonotype. The V call is TRBV18, the J call TRBJ2-5, with D hard to call. Germline V gives CDR1 KGHSH, CDR2 LQKENI. This CDR3 is 19 amino acids long. The V gene lost 1 base and the J gene lost 1 base, with 22 bases spanning the gap. The CDR3 DNA is TGTGCCAGCTCACCACGTTTGGTTTACAACGAGCCTACCCAAGAGACCCAGTACTTC. It is translated as CASSPRLVYNEPTQETQYF.

In its sample, this clonotype was seen once. The CDR3 nucleotides are TGCGCCAGCAGCCAAGACCCGGGACAGGGAGAGACCCAGTACTTC. Amino acid sequence: CASSQDPGQGETQYF. The rearrangement uses TRBV4-3 and TRBJ2-5; TRBD1 agrees at 9 bases. This CDR3 has 15 residues. CDR1 LGHNA and CDR2 YSLEER come from the germline V gene. Trimming cost V 0 bases and J 4 bases; bases outside gene matches: 3.

This clonotype was seen ten or more times. The rearrangement joins TRBV12-3 or TRBV12-4 to TRBJ1-4; tentatively, D is TRBD1 (6 bases). This CDR3 spans 14 amino acids. V lost 7 bases and J lost 0, with 9 bases in between. This CDR3 reads CASTTGSTNEKLFF. The CDR3 nucleotides are TGTGCCAGCACTACAGGGTCAACTAATGAAAAACTGTTTTTT.

This clonotype was observed at least ten times. CDR3 nucleotide sequence: TGTGCCAGCATTCGGGGTACGAACACTGAAGCTTTCTTT. This encodes CASIRGTNTEAFF. The V gene is TRBV2, the J gene TRBJ1-1; no reliable D call. Germline V gives CDR1 SNHLY, CDR2 FYNNEI. The CDR3 totals 13 residues. V lost 7 bases, J lost 1 base, and 10 bases lay in between.

This rearrangement joins TRBV7-6 to TRBJ2-7; TRBD2 matches 12 bases. There are 18 residues in the CDR3. V lost 4 bases and J lost 2; bases outside the gene matches: 12. CDR1 is SGHVS and CDR2 is FNYEAQ in the germline V gene. The CDR3 nucleotides are TGTGCCAGCAGCTCCGGGACGGCAGGACTAGCGGGAACCTACGAGCAGTACTTC. Protein product: CASSSGTAGLAGTYEQYF.

At least ten counts were recorded for this clonotype. The V call is TRBV6-1, the J call TRBJ2-5; the D call may be TRBD1 or TRBD2 (5 bases each). The CDR3 is 14 amino acids. Between the trimmed V and J ends, which lost 6 bases and 4 bases, there was a span of 15 bases. Germline V lookup: CDR1 MNHNS, CDR2 SASEGT. The CDR3: CASRFGGTSETQYF. The CDR3 DNA is TGTGCCAGCAGGTTTGGGGGAACTTCAGAGACCCAGTACTTC.

This clonotype was seen a handful of times. The chain combines TRBV6-5 with TRBJ2-5, with 9 nucleotides matching TRBD1. The trim removed 2 bases at V and 4 bases at J, leaving 5 bases unmatched. This CDR3 contains 15 residues. Looked up from germline, CDR1 is MNHEY and CDR2 is SVGAGI. This CDR3 reads CASSYTTGGRETQYF. The DNA of the CDR3 is TGTGCCAGCAGTTACACTACAGGGGGCCGAGAGACCCAGTACTTC.

In its sample, this clonotype was seen many times. The genes are TRBV25-1 and TRBJ2-7, with 8 positions matching TRBD1. The CDR3 sequence is 16 residues long. In germline, CDR1 is MGHDK, CDR2 SYGVNS. V was clipped by 3 bases and J by 4 bases; unmatched bases: 11. The CDR3 sequence is CASSDPRQGRLYEQYF. The CDR3 bases are TGTGCCAGCAGTGATCCCAGACAGGGGAGATTGTACGAGCAGTACTTC.

This clonotype occurred many times. The rearrangement joins TRBV7-8 to TRBJ2-3; 12 nucleotides agree with TRBD2. The CDR3 runs to 17 residues. The J segment lost 0 bases and the V segment lost 5 bases, leaving 6 bases of the junction unmatched. Germline-derived CDR1 and CDR2 are SGHVS and FQNEAQ. DNA for the CDR3: TGTGCCAGCAGCCCCGGACTAGCGGGGCCCAGCACAGATACGCAGTATTTT. Its translation is CASSPGLAGPSTDTQYF.

This clonotype was seen repeatedly, ten times or more. This chain uses TRBV7-8 with TRBJ1-5, with a weak D call TRBD1 (6 bases). Germline CDR1 SGHVS, CDR2 FQNEAQ. The CDR3 is 15 amino acids. Trimming stripped 6 bases from V and 0 bases from J, with 12 bases between. The CDR3 sequence: CASSQWTVSNQPQHF. CDR3 in DNA: TGTGCCAGCAGTCAATGGACAGTTAGCAATCAGCCCCAGCATTTT.